Below, one TCR beta chain is given with its context. Authors' methods: Researchers report that nucleated cell counts were estimated from reference gene primer amplification. Data came from immunoSEQ multiplex PCR; TCRdb stores just in-frame clones and leaves some out. For V, J and clone size, that table is used; D and trimming come from the DNA. The repertoire holds 100,000 or so clones, about 89% seen once, with over 3.5% in the top ten. The sample originates from a study of blood T cell repertoires in COVID-19. Study-wide background: Whether acute or convalescent, the COVID-19 samples came from the United States, Italy and Spain. T cells, B-cell-depleted T cells, or PBMCs provided the cDNA or gDNA that served as material.

Germline CDR1 reads SGHDN; CDR2 reads FVKESK. Trimming stripped 1 base from V and 9 bases from J, with 7 bases between. CDR3 length: 13 residues. Material for sequencing was peripheral blood. The J gene is TRBJ1-6, the V gene TRBV14; perhaps TRBD1 as D (5 bases). This clonotype was sampled from a woman between 45 and 65 years old in a cohort sampled during active COVID-19. The DNA for the CDR3 is TGTGCCAGCAGCCAAGGGGGGGGTTCACCCCTCCACTTT. Translated, it gives CASSQGGGSPLHF.